This T cell receptor (beta chain) came from a study of cytomegalovirus exposure and HLA in healthy donors. The CDR3 contains 19 residues. The PCR employed 60 Vbeta primers together with 13 Jbeta primers. The table came from immunoSEQ multiplex PCR; TCRdb's copy has only in-frame clones and leaves some out. The sample consists of 170,000 or so clones, 80% of them appearing once. The sequence was obtained from a man aged 25 to 40 in good health and CMV-seropositive. The chain couples TRBV21-1 to TRBJ1-4; the table names TRBD1, a call not compared with the DNA. TRBV21-1 is a documented pseudogene. Input material: PBMCs. This CDR3 reads CASSPRDVRQGPTNEKLFF. DNA of the CDR3: TGTGCCAGCAGCCCCCGGGATGTGAGACAGGGCCCAACTAATGAAAAACTGTTTTTT.